This is a list of T cell receptor beta chains from one sample in a study of PD-1 blockade in classical Hodgkin lymphoma. Generated by immunoSEQ multiplex PCR, the TCRdb table keeps only in-frame clones and is missing some. The data contain over 70,000 clones, just over 90% of them singletons. The sample in question was peripheral blood mononuclear cells (PBMCs), obtained before the fourth cycle of nivolumab. The receptors derive from a human donor with classical Hodgkin lymphoma. Each CDR3 is given with its conserved first and last residue. Fields, in order: J gene, clone size, V gene, D gene, CDR3 protein, CDR3 DNA. The D gene is left open where the match is weak. Clone sizes are given selectively: once, few, many, or a class where the clone is expanded.

TRBJ2-1 | - | TRBV29-1 | - | CSVGGNEQFF | TGCAGCGTTGGTGGGAATGAGCAGTTCTTC
TRBJ2-1 | - | TRBV29-1 | TRBD2 | CSVDLGLAGNNEQFF | TGCAGCGTTGATTTGGGACTAGCGGGGAACAATGAGCAGTTCTTC
TRBJ2-3 | - | TRBV10-3 | TRBD1 | CAISEYGQGMTDTQYF | TGTGCCATCAGTGAGTACGGACAGGGAATGACAGATACGCAGTATTTT
TRBJ2-7 | - | TRBV30 | TRBD1 | CALDRDRTSYEQYF | TGTGCCTTGGACCGGGACAGAACTTCCTACGAGCAGTACTTC
TRBJ1-2 | - | TRBV19 | - | CASSNIGGRGRYGYTF | TGTGCCAGTAGTAACATAGGTGGAAGGGGAAGATATGGCTACACCTTC
TRBJ1-1 | - | TRBV7-6 | TRBD1 | CASSLQTGGNTEAFF | TGTGCCAGCAGCTTGCAAACAGGGGGGAACACTGAAGCTTTCTTT
TRBJ2-3 | - | TRBV9 | TRBD2 | CASSDDLAGPQDTDTQYF | TGTGCCAGCAGCGATGATCTAGCGGGACCCCAAGACACAGATACGCAGTATTTT
TRBJ1-5 | - | TRBV19 | - | CASILGTHSNQPQHF | TGTGCCAGTATTCTAGGGACTCATAGCAATCAGCCCCAGCATTTT
TRBJ1-2 | - | TRBV7-9 | - | CASSLYGYTF | TGTGCCAGCAGCTTATATGGCTACACCTTC
TRBJ1-2 | once | TRBV6-5 | - | CASRQVDRPNYGYTF | TGTGCCAGCAGGCAGGTCGACAGGCCGAACTATGGCTACACCTTC
TRBJ1-1 | - | TRBV29-1 | - | CSGRQRTNTEAFF | TGCAGCGGACGACAGAGAACAAACACTGAAGCTTTCTTT